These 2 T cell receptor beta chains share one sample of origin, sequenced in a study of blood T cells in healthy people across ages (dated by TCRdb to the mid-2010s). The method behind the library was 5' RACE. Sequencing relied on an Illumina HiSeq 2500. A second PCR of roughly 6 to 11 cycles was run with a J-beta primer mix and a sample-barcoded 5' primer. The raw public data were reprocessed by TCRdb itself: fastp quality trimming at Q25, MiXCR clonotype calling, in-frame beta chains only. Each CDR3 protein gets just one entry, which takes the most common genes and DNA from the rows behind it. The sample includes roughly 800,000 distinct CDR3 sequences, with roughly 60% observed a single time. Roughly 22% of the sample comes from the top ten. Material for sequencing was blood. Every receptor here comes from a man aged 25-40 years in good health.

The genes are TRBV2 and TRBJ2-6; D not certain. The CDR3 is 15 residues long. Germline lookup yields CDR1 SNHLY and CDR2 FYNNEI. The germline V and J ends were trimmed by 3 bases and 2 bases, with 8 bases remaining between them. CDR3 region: CASSEESAGANVLTF. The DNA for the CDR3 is TGTGCCAGCAGTGAGGAGTCGGCTGGGGCCAACGTCCTGACTTTC. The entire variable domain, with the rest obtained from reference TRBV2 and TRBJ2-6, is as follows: EPEVTQTPSHQVTQMGQEVILRCVPISNHLYFYWYRQILGQKVEFLVSFYNNEISEKSEIFDDQFSVERPDGSNFTLKIRSTKLEDSAMYFCASSEESAGANVLTFGAGSRLTVL.

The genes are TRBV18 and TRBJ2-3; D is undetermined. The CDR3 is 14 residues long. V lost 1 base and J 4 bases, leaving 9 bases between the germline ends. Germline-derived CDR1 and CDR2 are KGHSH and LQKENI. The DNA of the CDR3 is TGTGCCAGCTCACCACAGAACGCCCCAGATACGCAGTATTTT. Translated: CASSPQNAPDTQYF.